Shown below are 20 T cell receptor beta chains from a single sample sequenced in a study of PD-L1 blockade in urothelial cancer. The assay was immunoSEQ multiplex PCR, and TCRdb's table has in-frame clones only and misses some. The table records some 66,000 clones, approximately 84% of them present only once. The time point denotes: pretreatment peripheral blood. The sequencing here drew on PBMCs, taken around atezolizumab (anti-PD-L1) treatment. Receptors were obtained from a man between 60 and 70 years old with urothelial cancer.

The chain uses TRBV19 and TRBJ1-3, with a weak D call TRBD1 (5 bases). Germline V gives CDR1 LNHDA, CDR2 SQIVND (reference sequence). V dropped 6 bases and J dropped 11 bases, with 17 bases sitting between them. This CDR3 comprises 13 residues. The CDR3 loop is CASSQTAGLAIYF. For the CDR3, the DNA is TGTGCCAGTAGCCAGACAGCTGGGCTTGCCATATATTTT.

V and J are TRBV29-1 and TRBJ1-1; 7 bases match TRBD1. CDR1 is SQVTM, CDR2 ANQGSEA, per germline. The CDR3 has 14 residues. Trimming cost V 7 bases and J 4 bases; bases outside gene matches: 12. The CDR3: CSALGPGQFTEAFF. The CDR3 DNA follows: TGCAGCGCCCTCGGCCCGGGACAGTTCACTGAAGCTTTCTTT.

As DNA, the CDR3 is TGCGCCAGCAGCCGCGACTTCAGTCTGGGAAACACCATATATTTT. Translating it yields CASSRDFSLGNTIYF. This rearrangement joins TRBV5-1 to TRBJ1-3; the D is unclear. The V end was cut by 4 bases, the J end by 4 bases, with 15 bases between. This CDR3 has 15 residues. CDR1 is SGHRS and CDR2 is YFSETQ in the germline V gene.

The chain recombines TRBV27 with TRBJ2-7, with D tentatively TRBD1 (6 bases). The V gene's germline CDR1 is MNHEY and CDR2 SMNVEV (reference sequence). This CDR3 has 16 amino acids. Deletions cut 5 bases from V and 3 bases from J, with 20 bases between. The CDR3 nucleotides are TGTGCCAGCAGTACTACATTCCGGGACACAAGCTACGAGCAGTACTTC. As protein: CASSTTFRDTSYEQYF.

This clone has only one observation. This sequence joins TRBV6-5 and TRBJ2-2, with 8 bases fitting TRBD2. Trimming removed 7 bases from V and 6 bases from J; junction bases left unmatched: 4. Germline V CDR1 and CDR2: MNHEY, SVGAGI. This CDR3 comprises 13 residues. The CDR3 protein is CASKAGVSGELFF. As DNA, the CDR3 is TGTGCCAGCAAAGCGGGGGTATCCGGGGAGCTGTTTTTT.

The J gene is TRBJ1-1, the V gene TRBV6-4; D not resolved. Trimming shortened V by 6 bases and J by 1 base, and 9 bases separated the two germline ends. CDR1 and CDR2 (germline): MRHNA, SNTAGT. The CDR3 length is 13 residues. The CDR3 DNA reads TGTGCCAGCAGCTTATTCCCGAACACTGAAGCTTTCTTT. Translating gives CASSLFPNTEAFF.

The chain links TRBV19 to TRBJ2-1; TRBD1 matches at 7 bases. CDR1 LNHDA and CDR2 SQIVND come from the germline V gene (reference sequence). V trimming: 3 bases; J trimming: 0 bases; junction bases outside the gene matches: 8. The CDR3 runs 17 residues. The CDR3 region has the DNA TGTGCCAGTAGTATTACAGGGGTCCCGTTCTCCTACAATGAGCAGTTCTTC. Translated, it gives CASSITGVPFSYNEQFF.

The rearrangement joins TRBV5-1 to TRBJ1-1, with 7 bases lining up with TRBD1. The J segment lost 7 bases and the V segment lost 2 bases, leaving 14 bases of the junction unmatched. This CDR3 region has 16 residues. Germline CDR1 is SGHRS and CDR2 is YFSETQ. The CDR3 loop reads CASSLKVPGTAVEAFF. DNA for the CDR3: TGCGCCAGCAGCTTAAAGGTGCCCGGGACAGCCGTTGAAGCTTTCTTT. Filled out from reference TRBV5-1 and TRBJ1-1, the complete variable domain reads KAGVTQTPRYLIKTRGQQVTLSCSPISGHRSVSWYQQTPGQGLQFLFEYFSETQRNKGNFPGRFSGRQFSNSRSEMNVSTLELGDSALYLCASSLKVPGTAVEAFFGQGTRLTVV.

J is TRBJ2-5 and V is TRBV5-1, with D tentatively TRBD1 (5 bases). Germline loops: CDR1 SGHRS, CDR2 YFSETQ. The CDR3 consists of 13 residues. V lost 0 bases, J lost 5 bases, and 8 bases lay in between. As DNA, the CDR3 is TGCGCCAGCAGCTTGGTAGCAGGGGAGACCCAGTACTTC. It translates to CASSLVAGETQYF.

The CDR3 protein is CASSLQGLEAFF. CDR3 DNA: TGTGCCAGCAGCCTACAGGGGCTTGAAGCTTTCTTT. The chain has TRBV11-2 and TRBJ1-1; TRBD1 agrees at 7 bases. The CDR3 has 12 residues. Germline CDR1 reads SGHAT; CDR2 reads FQNNGV. The junction had 4 bases not matched to a gene; V was cut back by 5 bases and J by 7 bases.

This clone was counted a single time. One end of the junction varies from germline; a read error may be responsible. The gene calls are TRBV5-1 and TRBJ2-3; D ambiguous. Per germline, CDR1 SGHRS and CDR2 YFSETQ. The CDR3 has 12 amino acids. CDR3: CASSLAVDTQYF. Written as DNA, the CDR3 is TGCGCCAGCAGTTTGGCCGTTGATACGCAGTATTTT. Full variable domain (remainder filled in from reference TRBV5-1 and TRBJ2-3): KAGVTQTPRYLIKTRGQQVTLSCSPISGHRSVSWYQQTPGQGLQFLFEYFSETQRNKGNFPGRFSGRQFSNSRSEMNVSTLELGDSALYLCASSLAVDTQYFGPGTRLTVL.

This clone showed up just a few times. In nucleotides, the CDR3 is TGTGCCAGCAGTGAAGAGTTGTGGGGGGACGGCTATGGCTACACCTTC. Translation gives CASSEELWGDGYGYTF. The rearrangement joins TRBV6-1 to TRBJ1-2; weak D call: TRBD1 (5 bases). The CDR3 length is 16 residues. The V gene's germline CDR1 is MNHNS and CDR2 SASEGT. V lost 1 base and J lost 4, with 16 bases in between.

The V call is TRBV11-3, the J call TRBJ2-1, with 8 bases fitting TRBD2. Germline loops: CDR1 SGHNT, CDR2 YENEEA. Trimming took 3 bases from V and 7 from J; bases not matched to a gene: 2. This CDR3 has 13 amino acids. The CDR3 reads CASSLASGNEQFF. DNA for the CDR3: TGTGCCAGCAGCTTGGCTAGCGGGAATGAGCAGTTCTTC.

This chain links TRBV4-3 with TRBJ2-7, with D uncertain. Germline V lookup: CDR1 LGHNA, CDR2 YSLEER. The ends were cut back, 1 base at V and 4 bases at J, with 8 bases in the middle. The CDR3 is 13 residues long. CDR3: CASSQGTGYEQYF. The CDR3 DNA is TGCGCCAGCAGCCAAGGAACGGGTTACGAGCAGTACTTC.

CDR3 region: CASSTGLSGGLLLYEQYF. CDR3 DNA sequence: TGTGCCAGCAGCACAGGGCTGTCAGGGGGCCTTCTATTGTACGAGCAGTACTTC. J is TRBJ2-7 and V is TRBV7-8, with TRBD1 matching 8 bases. The V gene's germline CDR1 is SGHVS and CDR2 FQNEAQ. Unmatched junction bases numbered 19, after V lost 5 bases and J lost 4 bases. The CDR3 length is 18 residues.

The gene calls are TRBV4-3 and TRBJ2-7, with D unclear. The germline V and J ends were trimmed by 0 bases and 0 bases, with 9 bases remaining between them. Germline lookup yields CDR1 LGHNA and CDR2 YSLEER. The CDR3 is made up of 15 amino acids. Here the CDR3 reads CASSQDPVSSYEQYF. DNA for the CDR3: TGCGCCAGCAGCCAAGATCCAGTAAGCTCCTACGAGCAGTACTTC.

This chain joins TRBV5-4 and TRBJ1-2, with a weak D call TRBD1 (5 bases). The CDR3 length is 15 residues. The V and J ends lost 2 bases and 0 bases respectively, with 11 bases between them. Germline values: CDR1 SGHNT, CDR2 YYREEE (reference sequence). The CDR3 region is CASSLDSRTNYGYTF. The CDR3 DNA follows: TGTGCCAGCAGCTTAGACAGCCGAACTAACTATGGCTACACCTTC.

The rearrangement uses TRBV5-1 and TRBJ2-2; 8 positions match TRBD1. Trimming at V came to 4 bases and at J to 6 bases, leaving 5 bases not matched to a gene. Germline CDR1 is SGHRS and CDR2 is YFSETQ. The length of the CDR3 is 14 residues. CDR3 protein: CASSQDREAGELFF. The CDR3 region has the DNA TGCGCCAGCAGCCAGGACAGGGAGGCCGGGGAGCTGTTTTTT.

CDR3 amino acids: CASSETGGGPNTGELFF. DNA of the CDR3: TGCGCCAGCAGTGAGACTGGCGGGGGGCCAAACACCGGGGAGCTGTTTTTT. The V call is TRBV10-1, the J call TRBJ2-2; 8 bases map to TRBD2. V lost 2 bases and J lost 2; bases outside the gene matches: 7. The germline CDR1 and CDR2 sequences are WNHNN and SYGVQD (reference sequence). This CDR3 contains 17 residues.

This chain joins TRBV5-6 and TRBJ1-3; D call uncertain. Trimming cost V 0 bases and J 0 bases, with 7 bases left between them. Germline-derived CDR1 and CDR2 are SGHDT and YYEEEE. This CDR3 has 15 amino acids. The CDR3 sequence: CASSLDTSSGNTIYF. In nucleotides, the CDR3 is TGTGCCAGCAGCTTGGACACCAGCTCTGGAAACACCATATATTTT.